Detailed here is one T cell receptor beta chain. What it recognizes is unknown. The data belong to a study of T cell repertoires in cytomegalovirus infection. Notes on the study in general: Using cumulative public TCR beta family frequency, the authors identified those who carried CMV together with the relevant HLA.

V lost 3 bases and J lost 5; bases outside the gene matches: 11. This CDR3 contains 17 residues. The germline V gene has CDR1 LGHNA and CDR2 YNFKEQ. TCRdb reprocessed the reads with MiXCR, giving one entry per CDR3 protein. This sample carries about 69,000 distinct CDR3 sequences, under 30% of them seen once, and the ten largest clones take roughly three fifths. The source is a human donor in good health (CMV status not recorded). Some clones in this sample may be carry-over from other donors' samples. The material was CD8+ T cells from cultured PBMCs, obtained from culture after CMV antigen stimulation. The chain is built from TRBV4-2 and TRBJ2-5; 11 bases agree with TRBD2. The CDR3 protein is CASSQEGARLAGETQYF. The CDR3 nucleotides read TGTGCCAGCAGCCAGGAGGGGGCTAGACTAGCGGGGGAGACCCAGTACTTC.